This is a list of T cell receptor beta chains from one sample in a study of CD8+ T cells in alopecia areata. This table comes from immunoSEQ multiplex PCR, and its TCRdb copy is limited to in-frame clones, with some not included. The sample holds 150,000 to 250,000 clones, 60% to 70% seen once. The source was CD4+ T cells sorted from blood, collected at week 4, from a patient treated with tofacitinib. The receptors come from a human donor with alopecia areata. CDR3s include the opening cysteine and the closing phenylalanine or tryptophan. Fields, in order: V gene, CDR3 length, J gene, CDR3 protein.

v_call: TRBV7-9
cdr3_length: 12
j_call: TRBJ2-5
cdr3_aa: CASTLRGETQYF

v_call: TRBV7-2
cdr3_length: 15
j_call: TRBJ2-1
cdr3_aa: CASNPGGQSYNEQFF

v_call: TRBV30
cdr3_length: 14
j_call: TRBJ2-7
cdr3_aa: CAWSPGIRTYEQYF

v_call: TRBV27
cdr3_length: 16
j_call: TRBJ1-5
cdr3_aa: CASSKGRQGLSQPQHF

v_call: TRBV5-1
cdr3_length: 15
j_call: TRBJ2-5
cdr3_aa: CASSLHPSGKETQYF

v_call: TRBV28
cdr3_length: 16
j_call: TRBJ2-3
cdr3_aa: CASRGGRGAGTDTQYF

v_call: TRBV4-1
cdr3_length: 17
j_call: TRBJ1-1
cdr3_aa: CASSPNMLGLRTAEAFF

v_call: TRBV6-5
cdr3_length: 13
j_call: TRBJ2-1
cdr3_aa: CASSSPPEGEQFF

v_call: TRBV5-6
cdr3_length: 16
j_call: TRBJ1-2
cdr3_aa: CASSSGGGTSRYGYTF

v_call: TRBV29-1
cdr3_length: 14
j_call: TRBJ1-4
cdr3_aa: CSVEGRLGGEKLFF

v_call: TRBV7-9
cdr3_length: 15
j_call: TRBJ1-3
cdr3_aa: CASSSPRSVADSPHF

v_call: TRBV30
cdr3_length: 13
j_call: TRBJ1-2
cdr3_aa: CAWSVHLGGGYTF

v_call: TRBV5-1
cdr3_length: 13
j_call: TRBJ1-2
cdr3_aa: CASSFAGLAGYTF

v_call: TRBV7-2
cdr3_length: 14
j_call: TRBJ1-1
cdr3_aa: CASSQGNRPWEAFF

v_call: TRBV2
cdr3_length: 13
j_call: TRBJ1-1
cdr3_aa: CASTRTDNTEAFF

v_call: TRBV30
cdr3_length: 17
j_call: TRBJ2-5
cdr3_aa: CAWSVGQRDLTKRTQYF

v_call: TRBV2
cdr3_length: 11
j_call: TRBJ2-7
cdr3_aa: CASSRTEEQYF

v_call: TRBV29-1
cdr3_length: 12
j_call: TRBJ2-7
cdr3_aa: CSVGGTAYEQYF

v_call: TRBV6-5
cdr3_length: 14
j_call: TRBJ2-7
cdr3_aa: CASRTTGSHYEQYF

v_call: TRBV5-4
cdr3_length: 15
j_call: TRBJ2-1
cdr3_aa: CASIKGTSGMDEQFF

v_call: TRBV28
cdr3_length: 11
j_call: TRBJ1-5
cdr3_aa: CASKVGRAQHF

v_call: TRBV20-1
cdr3_length: 11
j_call: TRBJ2-3
cdr3_aa: CSASREDTQYF

v_call: TRBV5-4
cdr3_length: 13
j_call: TRBJ2-3
cdr3_aa: CASSLLGEDTQYF

v_call: TRBV29-1
cdr3_length: 16
j_call: TRBJ1-5
cdr3_aa: CSVARGGSGGNQPQHF

v_call: TRBV10-3
cdr3_length: 15
j_call: TRBJ1-1
cdr3_aa: CAISATGMRDTEAFF

v_call: TRBV5-1
cdr3_length: 13
j_call: TRBJ2-5
cdr3_aa: CASSRQGEETQYF

v_call: TRBV19
cdr3_length: 14
j_call: TRBJ2-2
cdr3_aa: CASSITGVGGELFF

v_call: TRBV6-6
cdr3_length: 15
j_call: TRBJ1-5
cdr3_aa: CASSYDGGSNQPQHF

v_call: TRBV6-6
cdr3_length: 14
j_call: TRBJ2-7
cdr3_aa: CASLEGQFSYEQYF

v_call: TRBV9
cdr3_length: 14
j_call: TRBJ1-5
cdr3_aa: CASSLRDSNQPQHF

v_call: TRBV30
cdr3_length: 13
j_call: TRBJ1-1
cdr3_aa: CAWSVSLNTEAFF

v_call: TRBV30
cdr3_length: 13
j_call: TRBJ1-2
cdr3_aa: CAWSLSHTHGYTF

v_call: TRBV2
cdr3_length: 14
j_call: TRBJ1-2
cdr3_aa: CASIIGQGSSGYTF

v_call: TRBV11-1
cdr3_length: 13
j_call: TRBJ1-1
cdr3_aa: CASSRGLNTEAFF

v_call: TRBV28
cdr3_length: 17
j_call: TRBJ2-1
cdr3_aa: CASSFISGGHSYNEQFF

v_call: TRBV6-5
cdr3_length: 12
j_call: TRBJ1-1
cdr3_aa: CASGRGGTEAFF

v_call: TRBV23-1
cdr3_length: 12
j_call: TRBJ2-5
cdr3_aa: CASRRPPETQYF

v_call: TRBV9
cdr3_length: 14
j_call: TRBJ2-3
cdr3_aa: CASSPRGVGDTQYF

v_call: TRBV5-1
cdr3_length: 14
j_call: TRBJ2-1
cdr3_aa: CASSLGAGQNEQFF

v_call: TRBV11-2
cdr3_length: 15
j_call: TRBJ2-6
cdr3_aa: CASSLHNARGNVLTF

v_call: TRBV29-1
cdr3_length: 12
j_call: TRBJ1-2
cdr3_aa: CSVSRTGYGYTF

v_call: TRBV29-1
cdr3_length: 14
j_call: TRBJ1-1
cdr3_aa: CSVERRQGNTEAFF

v_call: TRBV19
cdr3_length: 13
j_call: TRBJ1-1
cdr3_aa: CASSIWDRDEAFF

v_call: TRBV6-5
cdr3_length: 15
j_call: TRBJ2-3
cdr3_aa: CASSLTGVRRDTQYF

v_call: TRBV4-1
cdr3_length: 16
j_call: TRBJ2-1
cdr3_aa: CASSPPGGQFYNEQFF

v_call: TRBV7-9
cdr3_length: 11
j_call: TRBJ2-5
cdr3_aa: CASTGVETQYF

v_call: TRBV7-2
cdr3_length: 15
j_call: TRBJ1-6
cdr3_aa: CASSLEGSYNSPLHF

v_call: TRBV7-2
cdr3_length: 12
j_call: TRBJ1-1
cdr3_aa: CASSLGRAKAFF